This T cell receptor (beta chain) was recorded in a study of TIL therapy for anti-PD-1-resistant metastatic lung cancer. Of note for this clone: Its antigen is unidentified.

Germline lookup yields CDR1 MNHEY and CDR2 SVGAGI. V was pared by 5 bases and J by 4 bases, with 6 bases between. This CDR3 comprises 11 residues. The immunoSEQ assay was v3. Data came from immunoSEQ multiplex PCR; TCRdb stores just in-frame clones and leaves some out. The sample carries approximately 45,000 clones, roughly 85% recorded once. Study-level findings and limits: TIL clonotype persistence in blood showed no apparent association with response.

Specified time point: pre-treatment sample, taken before nivolumab and TIL therapy. The receptor was derived from a man aged 65-85 years with non-small cell lung cancer. The gene calls are TRBV6-5 and TRBJ2-7; no reliable D call. This specimen was blood, taken at baseline. This CDR3 is CASSDRYEQYF. As DNA, the CDR3 is TGTGCCAGCAGTGACCGTTACGAGCAGTACTTC.